The entry below gives a single TCR beta chain sequence along with its context. What it recognizes is unknown. The CDR3 runs to 12 residues. Germline V gives CDR1 WNHNN, CDR2 SYGVQD (reference sequence). The V and J ends lost 7 bases and 6 bases respectively, with 13 bases between them. This record comes from a study of shared clonotypes between healthy human individuals. Findings of the study overall: The study generally estimated greater richness for naive than memory subsets. Only a few donors were included, so the genetic and exposure-history diversity represented was limited.

Genomic DNA from each subset was divided evenly over several immunoSEQ plates. Data came from immunoSEQ multiplex PCR; TCRdb stores just in-frame clones and leaves some out. This sample has around 1.4 million clones, with about 98.5% found just once. This receptor was identified in a man aged 25-45 years in good health. The chain recombines TRBV10-1 with TRBJ2-7; the D is unclear. Sequencing was performed on naive CD4+ T cells sorted from blood. Subset noted: CD45RA+ positively selected. The CDR3 DNA sequence: TGCGCCAGCATAATTAAAGGTCTCGAGCAGTACTTC. It is translated as CASIIKGLEQYF.